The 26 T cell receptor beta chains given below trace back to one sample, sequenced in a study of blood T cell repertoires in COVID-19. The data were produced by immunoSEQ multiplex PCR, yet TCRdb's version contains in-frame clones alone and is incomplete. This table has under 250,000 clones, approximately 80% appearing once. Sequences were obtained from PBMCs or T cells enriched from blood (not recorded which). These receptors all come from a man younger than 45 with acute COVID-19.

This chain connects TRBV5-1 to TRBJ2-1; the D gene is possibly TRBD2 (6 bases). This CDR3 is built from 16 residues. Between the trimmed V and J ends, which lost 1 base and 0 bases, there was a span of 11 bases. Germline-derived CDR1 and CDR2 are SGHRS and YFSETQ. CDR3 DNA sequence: TGCGCCAGCAGCTTGTCCGAGACTAGCTCCTACAATGAGCAGTTCTTC. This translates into CASSLSETSSYNEQFF.

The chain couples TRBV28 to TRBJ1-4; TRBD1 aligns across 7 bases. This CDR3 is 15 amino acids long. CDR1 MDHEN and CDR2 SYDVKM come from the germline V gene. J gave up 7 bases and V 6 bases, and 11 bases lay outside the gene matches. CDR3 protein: CASSLPGTDLEKLFF. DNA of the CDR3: TGTGCCAGCAGCCTCCCTGGGACAGATCTTGAAAAACTGTTTTTT.

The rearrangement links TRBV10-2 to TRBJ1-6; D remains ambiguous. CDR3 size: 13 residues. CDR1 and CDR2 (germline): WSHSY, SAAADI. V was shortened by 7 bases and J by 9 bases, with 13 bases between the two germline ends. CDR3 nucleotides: TGCGCCAGCACTCGAGGTTCGGGTTCACCCCTCCACTTT. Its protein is CASTRGSGSPLHF.

This CDR3 is CASTGGEGYTF. DNA for the CDR3: TGTGCCAGCACAGGGGGCGAGGGCTACACCTTC. This sequence joins TRBV6-5 and TRBJ1-2; 8 bases map to TRBD1. The ends lost 7 bases at V and 8 bases at J; junction bases unmatched: 3. This CDR3 contains 11 residues. CDR1 and CDR2 (germline): MNHEY, SVGAGI.

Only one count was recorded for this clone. This CDR3 reads CASSSIQGTGELFF. As DNA, the CDR3 is TGCGCCAGCAGTTCGATTCAGGGGACCGGGGAGCTGTTTTTT. The chain recombines TRBV5-1 with TRBJ2-2; the D gene is possibly TRBD1 (6 bases). The CDR3 totals 14 residues. The germline CDR1 and CDR2 sequences are SGHRS and YFSETQ. V shed 5 bases and J shed 5 bases, with 13 bases lying between them.

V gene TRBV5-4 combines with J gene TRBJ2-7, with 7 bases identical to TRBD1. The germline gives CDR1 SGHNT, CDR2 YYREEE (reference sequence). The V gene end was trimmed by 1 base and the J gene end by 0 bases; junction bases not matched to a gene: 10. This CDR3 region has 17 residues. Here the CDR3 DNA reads TGTGCCAGCAGCTTGAACCCGAGGGGACAGCCCTCCTACGAGCAGTACTTC. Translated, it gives CASSLNPRGQPSYEQYF.

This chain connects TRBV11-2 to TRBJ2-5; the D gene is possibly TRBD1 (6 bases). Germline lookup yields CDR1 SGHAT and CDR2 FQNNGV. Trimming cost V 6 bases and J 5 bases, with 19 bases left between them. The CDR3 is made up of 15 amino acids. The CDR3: CASRGAGPSRETQYF. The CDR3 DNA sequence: TGTGCCAGCAGGGGGGCAGGGCCGTCGCGGGAGACCCAGTACTTC. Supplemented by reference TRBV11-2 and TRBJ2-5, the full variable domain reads EAGVAQSPRYKIIEKRQSVAFWCNPISGHATLYWYQQILGQGPKLLIQFQNNGVVDDSQLPKDRFSAERLKGVDSTLKIQPAKLEDSAVYLCASRGAGPSRETQYFGPGTRLLVL.

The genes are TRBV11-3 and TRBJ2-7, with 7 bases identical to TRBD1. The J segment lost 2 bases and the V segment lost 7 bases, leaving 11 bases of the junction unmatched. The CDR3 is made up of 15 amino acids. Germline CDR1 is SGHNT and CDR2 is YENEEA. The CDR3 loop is CASIWGQMETYEQYF. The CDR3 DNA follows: TGTGCCAGCATTTGGGGACAGATGGAAACCTACGAGCAGTACTTC.

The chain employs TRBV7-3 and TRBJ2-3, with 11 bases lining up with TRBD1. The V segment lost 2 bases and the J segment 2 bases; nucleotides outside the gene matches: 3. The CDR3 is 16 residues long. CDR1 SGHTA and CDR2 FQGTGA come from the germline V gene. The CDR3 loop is CASSLGTGGYTDTQYF. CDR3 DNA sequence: TGTGCCAGCAGCTTAGGGACAGGGGGGTACACAGATACGCAGTATTTT.

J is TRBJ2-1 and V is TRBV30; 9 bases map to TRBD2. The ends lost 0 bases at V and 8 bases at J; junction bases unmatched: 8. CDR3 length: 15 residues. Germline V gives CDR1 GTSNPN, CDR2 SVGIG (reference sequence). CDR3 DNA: TGTGCCTGGAGTGTATTCCAGCGGGGGGTCGATGAGCAGTTCTTC. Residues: CAWSVFQRGVDEQFF. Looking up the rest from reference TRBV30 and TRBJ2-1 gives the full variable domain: SQTIHQWPATLVQPVGSPLSLECTVEGTSNPNLYWYRQAAGRGLQLLFYSVGIGQISSEVPQNLSASRPQDRQFILSSKKLLLSDSGFYLCAWSVFQRGVDEQFFGPGTRLTVL.

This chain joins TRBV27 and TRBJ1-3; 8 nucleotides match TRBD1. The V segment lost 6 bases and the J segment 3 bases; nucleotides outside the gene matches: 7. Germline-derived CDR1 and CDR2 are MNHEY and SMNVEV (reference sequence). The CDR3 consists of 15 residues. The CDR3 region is CASRTTGGFGNTIYF. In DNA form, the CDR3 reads TGTGCCAGCAGGACTACAGGGGGTTTTGGAAACACCATATATTTT.

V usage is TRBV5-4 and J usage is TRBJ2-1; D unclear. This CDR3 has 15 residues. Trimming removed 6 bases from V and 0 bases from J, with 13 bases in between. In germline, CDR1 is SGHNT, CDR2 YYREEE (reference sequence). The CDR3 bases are TGTGCCAGCACCGATGCGGCCTTCTCCTACAATGAGCAGTTCTTC. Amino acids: CASTDAAFSYNEQFF.

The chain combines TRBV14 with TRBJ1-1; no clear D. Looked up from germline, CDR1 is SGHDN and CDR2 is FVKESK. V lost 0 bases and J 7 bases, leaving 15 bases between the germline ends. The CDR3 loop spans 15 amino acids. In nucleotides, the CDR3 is TGTGCCAGCAGCCAAGAAGGGCTCCTACGGGGTGAAGCTTTCTTT. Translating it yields CASSQEGLLRGEAFF.

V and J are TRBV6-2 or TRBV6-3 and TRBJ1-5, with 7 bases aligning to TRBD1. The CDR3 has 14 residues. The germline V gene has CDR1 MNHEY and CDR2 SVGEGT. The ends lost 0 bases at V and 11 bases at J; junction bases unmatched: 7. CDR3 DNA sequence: TGTGCCAGCAGTTACTCGACAGGGCAATCAGCCCAGCATTTT. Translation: CASSYSTGQSAQHF.

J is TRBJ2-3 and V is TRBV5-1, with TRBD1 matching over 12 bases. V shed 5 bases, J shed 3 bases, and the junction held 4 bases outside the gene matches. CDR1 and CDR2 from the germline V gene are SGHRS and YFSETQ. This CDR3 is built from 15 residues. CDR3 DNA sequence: TGCGCCAGCAGGCCGGGACAGGGGGCTACAGATACGCAGTATTTT. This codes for CASRPGQGATDTQYF.

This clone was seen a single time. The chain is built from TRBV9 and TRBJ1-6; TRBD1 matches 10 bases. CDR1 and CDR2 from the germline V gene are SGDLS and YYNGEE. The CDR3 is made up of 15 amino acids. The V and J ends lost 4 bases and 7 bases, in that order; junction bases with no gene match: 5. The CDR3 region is CASSPGQGRNSPLHF. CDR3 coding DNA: TGTGCCAGCAGCCCGGGACAGGGGAGGAATTCACCCCTCCACTTT.

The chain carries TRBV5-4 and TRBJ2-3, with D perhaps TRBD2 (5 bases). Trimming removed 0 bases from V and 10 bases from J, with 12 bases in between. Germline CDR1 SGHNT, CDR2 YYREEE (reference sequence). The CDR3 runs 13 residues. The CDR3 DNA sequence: TGTGCCAGCAGCTTGGAAGGGAAGAGGGCGCAGTATTTT. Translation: CASSLEGKRAQYF.

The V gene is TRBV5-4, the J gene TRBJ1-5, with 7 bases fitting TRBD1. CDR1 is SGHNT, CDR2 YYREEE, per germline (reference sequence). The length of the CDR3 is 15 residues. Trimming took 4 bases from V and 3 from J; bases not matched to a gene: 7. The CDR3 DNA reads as TGTGCCAGCAGCCTACAGGGGAGTTCCAATCAGCCCCAGCATTTT. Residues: CASSLQGSSNQPQHF.

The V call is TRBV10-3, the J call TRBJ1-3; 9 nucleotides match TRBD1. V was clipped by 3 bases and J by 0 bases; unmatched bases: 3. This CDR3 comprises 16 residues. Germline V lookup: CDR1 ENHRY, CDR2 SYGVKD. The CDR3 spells CAISEGQGSSGNTIYF. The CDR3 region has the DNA TGTGCCATCAGTGAAGGACAGGGGAGCTCTGGAAACACCATATATTTT.

CDR3 sequence (DNA): TGTGCCAGCAGTGATTCTGGGAGGGAGACCCAGTACTTC. This translates into CASSDSGRETQYF. The chain employs TRBV6-1 and TRBJ2-5; D might be TRBD2 (6 bases). Trimming took 3 bases from V and 5 from J, leaving 10 bases between them. CDR3 length: 13 residues. Germline CDR1 reads MNHNS; CDR2 reads SASEGT.

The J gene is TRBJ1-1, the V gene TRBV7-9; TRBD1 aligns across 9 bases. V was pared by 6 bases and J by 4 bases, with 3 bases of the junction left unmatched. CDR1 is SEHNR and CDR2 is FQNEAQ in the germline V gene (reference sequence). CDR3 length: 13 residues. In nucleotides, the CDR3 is TGTGCCAGCAGTACACAGGGGGCCACTGAAGCTTTCTTT. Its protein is CASSTQGATEAFF.

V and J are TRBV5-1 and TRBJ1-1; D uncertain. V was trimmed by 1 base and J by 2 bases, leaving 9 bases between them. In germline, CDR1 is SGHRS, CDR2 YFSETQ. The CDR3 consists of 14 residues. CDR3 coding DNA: TGCGCCAGCAGCTTGTTTTCCTCCAACACTGAAGCTTTCTTT. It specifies CASSLFSSNTEAFF.

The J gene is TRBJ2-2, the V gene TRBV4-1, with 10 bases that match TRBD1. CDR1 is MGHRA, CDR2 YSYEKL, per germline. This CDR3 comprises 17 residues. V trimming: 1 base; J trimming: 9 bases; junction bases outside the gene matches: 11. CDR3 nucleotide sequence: TGCGCCAGCAGCCAAGGGCCTGGGACAGGGGCCCTGCGGGAGCTGTTTTTT. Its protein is CASSQGPGTGALRELFF.

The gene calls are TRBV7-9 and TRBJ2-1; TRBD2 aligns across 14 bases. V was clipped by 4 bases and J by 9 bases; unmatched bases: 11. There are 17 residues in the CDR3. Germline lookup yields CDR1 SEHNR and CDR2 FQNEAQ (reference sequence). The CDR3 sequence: CASSSGLAGGVMGEQFF. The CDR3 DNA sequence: TGTGCCAGCAGCTCAGGACTAGCGGGGGGCGTCATGGGTGAGCAGTTCTTC.

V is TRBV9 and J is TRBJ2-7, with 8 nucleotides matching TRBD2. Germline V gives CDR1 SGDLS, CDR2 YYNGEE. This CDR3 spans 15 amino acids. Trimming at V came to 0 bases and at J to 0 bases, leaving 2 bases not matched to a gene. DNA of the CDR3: TGTGCCAGCAGCGTAGCGGGGGGGAGCTCCTACGAGCAGTACTTC. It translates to CASSVAGGSSYEQYF.

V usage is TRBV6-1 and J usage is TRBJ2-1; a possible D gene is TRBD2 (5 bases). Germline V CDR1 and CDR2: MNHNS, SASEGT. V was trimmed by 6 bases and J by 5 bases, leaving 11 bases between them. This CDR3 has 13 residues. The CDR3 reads CASSPGTHNEQFF. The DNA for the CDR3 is TGTGCCAGCAGCCCGGGAACCCACAATGAGCAGTTCTTC.